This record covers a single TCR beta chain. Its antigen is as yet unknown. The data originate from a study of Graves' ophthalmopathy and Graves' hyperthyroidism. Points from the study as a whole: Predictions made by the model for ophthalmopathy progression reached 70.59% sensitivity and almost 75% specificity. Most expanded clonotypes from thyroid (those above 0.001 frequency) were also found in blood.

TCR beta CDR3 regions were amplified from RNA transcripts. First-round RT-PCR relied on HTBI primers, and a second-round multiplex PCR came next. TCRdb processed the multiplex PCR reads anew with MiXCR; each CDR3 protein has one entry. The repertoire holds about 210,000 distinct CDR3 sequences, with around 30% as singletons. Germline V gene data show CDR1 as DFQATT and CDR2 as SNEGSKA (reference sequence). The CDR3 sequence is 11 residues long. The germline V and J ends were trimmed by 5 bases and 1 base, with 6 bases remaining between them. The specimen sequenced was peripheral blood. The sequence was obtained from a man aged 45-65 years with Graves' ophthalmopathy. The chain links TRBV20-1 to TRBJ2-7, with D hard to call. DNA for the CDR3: TGCAGTGCTGACCAGTCCTACGAGCAGTACTTC. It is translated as CSADQSYEQYF.